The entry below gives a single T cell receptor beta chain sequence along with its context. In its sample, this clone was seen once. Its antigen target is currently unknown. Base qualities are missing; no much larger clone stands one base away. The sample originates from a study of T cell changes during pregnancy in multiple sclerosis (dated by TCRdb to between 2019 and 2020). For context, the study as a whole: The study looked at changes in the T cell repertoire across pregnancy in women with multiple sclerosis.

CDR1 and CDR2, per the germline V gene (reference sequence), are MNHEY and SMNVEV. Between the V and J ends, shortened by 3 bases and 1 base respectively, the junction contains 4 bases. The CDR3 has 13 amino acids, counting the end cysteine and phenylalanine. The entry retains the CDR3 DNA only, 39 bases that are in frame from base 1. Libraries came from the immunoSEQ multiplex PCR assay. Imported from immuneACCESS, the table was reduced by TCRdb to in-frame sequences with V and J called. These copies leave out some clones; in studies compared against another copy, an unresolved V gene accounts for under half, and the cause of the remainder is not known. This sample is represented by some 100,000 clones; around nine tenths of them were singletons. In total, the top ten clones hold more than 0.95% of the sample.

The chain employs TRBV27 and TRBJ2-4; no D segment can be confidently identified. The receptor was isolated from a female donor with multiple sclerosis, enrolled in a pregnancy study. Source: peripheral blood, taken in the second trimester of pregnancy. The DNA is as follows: TGTGCCAGCAGTTTTAGTGCCAAAAACATTCAGTACTTC. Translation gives CASSFSAKNIQYF.